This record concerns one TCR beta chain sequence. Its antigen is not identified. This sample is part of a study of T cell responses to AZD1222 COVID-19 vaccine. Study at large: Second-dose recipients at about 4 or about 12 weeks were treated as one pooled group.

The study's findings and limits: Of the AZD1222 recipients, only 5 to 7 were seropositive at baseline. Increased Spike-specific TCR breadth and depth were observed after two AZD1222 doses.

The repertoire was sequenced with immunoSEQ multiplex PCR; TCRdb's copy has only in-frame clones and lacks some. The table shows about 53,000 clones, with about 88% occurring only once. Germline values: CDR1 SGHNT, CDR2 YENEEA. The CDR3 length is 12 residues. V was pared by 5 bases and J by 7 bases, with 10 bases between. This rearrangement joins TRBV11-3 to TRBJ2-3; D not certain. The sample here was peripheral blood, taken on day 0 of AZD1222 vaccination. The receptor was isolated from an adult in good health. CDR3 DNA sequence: TGTGCCAGCAGCATAAACCCTCATACGCAGTATTTT. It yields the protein CASSINPHTQYF. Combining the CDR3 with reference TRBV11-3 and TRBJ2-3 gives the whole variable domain EAGVVQSPRYKIIEKKQPVAFWCNPISGHNTLYWYLQNLGQGPELLIRYENEEAVDDSQLPKDRFSAERLKGVDSTLKIQPAELGDSAVYLCASSINPHTQYFGPGTRLTVL.